This TCR beta chain is from a study of technical replicates of blood from a handful of donors. The CDR3 contains 15 residues. Germline trimming cut 7 bases from V and 5 bases from J; bases unmatched to any gene: 7. Germline loops: CDR1 MNHGY, CDR2 SVAAGI. Libraries were prepared by immunoSEQ multiplex PCR; TCRdb keeps only in-frame clonotypes and omits some of them. This repertoire shows over 70,000 clones, 94% found once; its top ten account for under 0.5%. The sample consisted of T cells isolated from PBMCs. This sequence was found in a human donor in good health. The J gene is TRBJ2-5, the V gene TRBV6-9, with 13 positions matching TRBD2. The DNA for the CDR3 is TGTGCCAGCATCGAAGGACTAGCGGGAGTTGAGACCCAGTACTTC. It codes for CASIEGLAGVETQYF.